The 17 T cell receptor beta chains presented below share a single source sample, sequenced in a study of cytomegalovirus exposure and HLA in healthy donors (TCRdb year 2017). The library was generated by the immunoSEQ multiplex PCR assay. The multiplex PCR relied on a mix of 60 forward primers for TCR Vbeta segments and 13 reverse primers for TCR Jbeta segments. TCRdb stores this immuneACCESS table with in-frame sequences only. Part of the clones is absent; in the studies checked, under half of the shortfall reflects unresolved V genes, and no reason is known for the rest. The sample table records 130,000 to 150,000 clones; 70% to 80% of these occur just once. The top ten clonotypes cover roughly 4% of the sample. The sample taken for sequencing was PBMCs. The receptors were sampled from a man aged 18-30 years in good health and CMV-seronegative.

The CDR3 DNA follows: TGCGCCAGCAGTGTATTGGGGAGTCCCGGGGAGCTGTTTTTT. Encoded protein: CASSVLGSPGELFF. The chain carries TRBV10-2 and TRBJ2-2; possibly TRBD2 for D (5 bases). CDR1 and CDR2 (germline): WSHSY, SAAADI. The CDR3 consists of 14 residues. Deletions cut 4 bases from V and 6 bases from J, with 12 bases between.

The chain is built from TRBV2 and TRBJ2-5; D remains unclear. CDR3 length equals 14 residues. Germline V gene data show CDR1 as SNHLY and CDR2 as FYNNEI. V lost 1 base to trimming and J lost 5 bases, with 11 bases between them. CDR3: CASSEGAGRETQYF. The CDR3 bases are TGTGCCAGCAGTGAAGGCGCAGGAAGGGAGACCCAGTACTTC.

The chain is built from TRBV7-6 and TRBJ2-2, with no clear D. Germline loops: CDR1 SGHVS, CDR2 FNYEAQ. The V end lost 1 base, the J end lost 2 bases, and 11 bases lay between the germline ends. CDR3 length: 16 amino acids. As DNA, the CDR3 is TGTGCCAGCAGCTTAGTGGCGGTTCTTAACACCGGGGAGCTGTTTTTT. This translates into CASSLVAVLNTGELFF. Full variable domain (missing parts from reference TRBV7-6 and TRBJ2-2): GAGVSQSPRYKVTKRGQDVALRCDPISGHVSLYWYRQALGQGPEFLTYFNYEAQQDKSGLPNDRFSAERPEGSISTLTIQRTEQRDSAMYRCASSLVAVLNTGELFFGEGSRLTVL.

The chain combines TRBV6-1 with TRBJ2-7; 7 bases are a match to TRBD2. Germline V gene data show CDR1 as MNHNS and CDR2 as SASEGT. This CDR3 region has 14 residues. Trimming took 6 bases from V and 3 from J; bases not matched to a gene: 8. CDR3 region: CASRGNAGVYEQYF. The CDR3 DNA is TGTGCCAGCAGGGGGAACGCGGGAGTCTACGAGCAGTACTTC.

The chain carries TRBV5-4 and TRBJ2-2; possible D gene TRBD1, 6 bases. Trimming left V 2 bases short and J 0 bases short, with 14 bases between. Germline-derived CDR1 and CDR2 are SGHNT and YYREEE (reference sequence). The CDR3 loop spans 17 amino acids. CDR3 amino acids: CASSFAAGDPNTGELFF. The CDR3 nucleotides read TGTGCCAGCAGCTTTGCGGCAGGGGATCCGAACACCGGGGAGCTGTTTTTT.

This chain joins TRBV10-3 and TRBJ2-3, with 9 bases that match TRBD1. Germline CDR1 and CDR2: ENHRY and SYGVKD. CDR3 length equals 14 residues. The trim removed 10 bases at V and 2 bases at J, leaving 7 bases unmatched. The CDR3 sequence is CATMDRGYTDTQYF. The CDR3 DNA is TGTGCCACCATGGACAGGGGATACACAGATACGCAGTATTTT.

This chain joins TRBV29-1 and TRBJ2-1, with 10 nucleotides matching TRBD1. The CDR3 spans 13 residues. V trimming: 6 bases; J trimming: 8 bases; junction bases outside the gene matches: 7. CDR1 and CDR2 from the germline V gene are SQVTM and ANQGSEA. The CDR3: CSVRDRGWDEQFF. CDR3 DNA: TGCAGCGTCCGGGACAGGGGTTGGGATGAGCAGTTCTTC.

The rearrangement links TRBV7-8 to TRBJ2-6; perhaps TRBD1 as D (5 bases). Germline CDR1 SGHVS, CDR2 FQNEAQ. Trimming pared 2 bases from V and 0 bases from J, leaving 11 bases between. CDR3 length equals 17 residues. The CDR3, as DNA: TGTGCCAGCAGCTTAACAGGTGCGCTCTCTGGGGCCAACGTCCTGACTTTC. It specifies CASSLTGALSGANVLTF.

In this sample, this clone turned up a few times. The CDR3 sequence is CASSEVRAGELFF. CDR3 sequence (DNA): TGTGCCAGCAGTGAAGTCAGGGCCGGGGAGCTGTTTTTT. The rearrangement links TRBV6-1 to TRBJ2-2; TRBD1 might be the D (5 bases). The germline V and J ends were trimmed by 1 base and 6 bases, with 6 bases remaining between them. This CDR3 has 13 amino acids. Germline-derived CDR1 and CDR2 are MNHNS and SASEGT.

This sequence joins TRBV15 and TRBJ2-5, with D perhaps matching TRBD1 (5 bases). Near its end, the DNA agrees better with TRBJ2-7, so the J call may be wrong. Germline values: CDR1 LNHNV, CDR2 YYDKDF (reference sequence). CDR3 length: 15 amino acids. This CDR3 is CATSRALSTEYEQYF. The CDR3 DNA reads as TGTGCCACCAGCAGAGCCCTCTCGACAGAATACGAGCAGTACTTC.

CDR3 bases: TGTGCCAGTAGTATAGGCACGGGGAGGGTCAATCAGCCCCAGCATTTT. Encoded protein: CASSIGTGRVNQPQHF. V gene TRBV19 combines with J gene TRBJ1-5; D remains unclear. V was shortened by 1 base and J by 3 bases, with 13 bases between the two germline ends. There are 16 residues in the CDR3. Germline loops: CDR1 LNHDA, CDR2 SQIVND (reference sequence).

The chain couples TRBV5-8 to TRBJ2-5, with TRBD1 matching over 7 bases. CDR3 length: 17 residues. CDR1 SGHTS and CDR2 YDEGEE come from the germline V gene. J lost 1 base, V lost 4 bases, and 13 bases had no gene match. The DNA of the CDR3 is TGTGCCAGCAGCCCTACCTGGACAGGAGAGCTCCAAGAGACCCAGTACTTC. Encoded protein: CASSPTWTGELQETQYF.

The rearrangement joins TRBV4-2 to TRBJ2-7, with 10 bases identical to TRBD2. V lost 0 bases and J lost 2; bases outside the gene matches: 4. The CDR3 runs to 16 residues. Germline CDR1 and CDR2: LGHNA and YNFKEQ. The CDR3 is CASSQDPAGGPYEQYF. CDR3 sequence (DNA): TGTGCCAGCAGCCAAGATCCAGCGGGAGGGCCCTACGAGCAGTACTTC.

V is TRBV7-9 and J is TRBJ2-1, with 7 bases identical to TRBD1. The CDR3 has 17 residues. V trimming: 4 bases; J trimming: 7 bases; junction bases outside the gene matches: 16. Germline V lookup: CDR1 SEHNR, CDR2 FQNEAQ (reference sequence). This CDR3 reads CASSSIFRDSPGNEQFF. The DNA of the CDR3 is TGTGCCAGCAGCTCCATCTTCCGGGACAGCCCCGGGAATGAGCAGTTCTTC.

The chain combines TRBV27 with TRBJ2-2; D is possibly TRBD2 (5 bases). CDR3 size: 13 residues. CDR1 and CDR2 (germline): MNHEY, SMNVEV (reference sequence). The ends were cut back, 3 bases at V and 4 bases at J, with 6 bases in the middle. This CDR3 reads CASSFRGTGELFF. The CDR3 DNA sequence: TGTGCCAGCAGTTTCCGGGGCACCGGGGAGCTGTTTTTT.

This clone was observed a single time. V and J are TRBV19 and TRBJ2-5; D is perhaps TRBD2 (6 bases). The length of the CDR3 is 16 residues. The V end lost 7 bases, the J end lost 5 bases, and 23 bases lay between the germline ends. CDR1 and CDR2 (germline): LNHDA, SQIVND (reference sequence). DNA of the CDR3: TGTGCCAGTACTCCCTCGAAAGGGCACGGAGGGGAGACCCAGTACTTC. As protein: CASTPSKGHGGETQYF.

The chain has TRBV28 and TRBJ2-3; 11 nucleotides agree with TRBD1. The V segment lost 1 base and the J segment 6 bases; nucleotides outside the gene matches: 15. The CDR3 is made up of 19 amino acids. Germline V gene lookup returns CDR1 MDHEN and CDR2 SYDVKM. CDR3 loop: CASSLYNEQDRGRRDTQYF. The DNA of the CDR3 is TGTGCCAGCAGTTTATATAACGAGCAGGACAGGGGGCGCAGGGATACGCAGTATTTT.